This is a list of T cell receptor beta chains from one sample in a study of blood T cell repertoires in COVID-19. Data came from immunoSEQ multiplex PCR; TCRdb stores just in-frame clones and leaves some out. Found here are roughly 15,000 clones, approximately 86% of them singletons; the top ten hold around 17%. Sequenced input: peripheral blood. These receptors were obtained from a man aged 50 to 60 with active COVID-19. Both conserved end residues are part of each CDR3. The D gene is left open where the match is weak. Some rows mark clone size as missing; the rest say once, few, many or name a class of expanded clone.

>TRBV19|TRBJ2-7|TRBD1|-
CASSTGKGQGVGEQYF
TGTGCCAGTAGTACCGGAAAGGGACAGGGAGTCGGCGAGCAGTACTTC
>TRBV11-2|TRBJ1-4|-|-
CASSLDRGRADEKLFF
TGTGCCAGCAGCTTAGATAGGGGCAGGGCGGATGAAAAACTGTTTTTT
>TRBV28|TRBJ2-7|TRBD1|-
CASSSTGTGGYEQYF
TGTGCCAGCAGTTCAACCGGGACAGGGGGGTACGAGCAGTACTTC
>TRBV5-6|TRBJ1-5|TRBD1|-
CASSSQGDSNQPQHF
TGTGCCAGCAGCTCTCAGGGGGATAGCAATCAGCCCCAGCATTTT
>TRBV27|TRBJ2-7|TRBD1|few
CASSRLLSGTGFYEQYF
TGTGCCAGCAGCCGTCTTCTCTCCGGGACAGGGTTCTACGAGCAGTACTTC
>TRBV28|TRBJ1-5|-|-
CASSSMGGESSQPQHF
TGTGCCAGCAGCTCCATGGGAGGGGAAAGCTCTCAGCCCCAGCATTTT
>TRBV6-5|TRBJ2-1|-|once
CASTQGLEAYNEQFF
TGTGCCAGCACCCAGGGGCTAGAAGCCTACAATGAGCAGTTCTTC
>TRBV27|TRBJ1-1|-|-
CASRSMGARTEAFF
TGTGCCAGCAGGTCGATGGGGGCTCGGACTGAAGCTTTCTTT
>TRBV7-3|TRBJ2-1|-|medium-sized
CASSPLSGVDEQFF
TGTGCCAGCAGCCCCCTCTCGGGAGTAGACGAGCAGTTCTTC
>TRBV7-3|TRBJ2-1|-|-
CASSLTGGGNEQFF
TGTGCCAGCAGCTTAACGGGGGGAGGCAATGAGCAGTTCTTC
>TRBV6-2/TRBV6-3|TRBJ1-2|TRBD1|large
CASSYGRGRTYGYTF
TGTGCCAGCAGTTACGGCAGGGGGCGTACCTATGGCTACACCTTC
>TRBV11-3|TRBJ2-3|TRBD2|once
CASSLYPGLGATDTQYF
TGTGCCAGCAGCTTATACCCGGGACTAGGCGCCACAGATACGCAGTATTTT
>TRBV4-2|TRBJ2-7|TRBD2|-
CASSQDKRGSYEQYF
TGTGCCAGCAGCCAAGATAAGCGGGGGTCCTACGAGCAGTACTTC
>TRBV13|TRBJ2-7|-|-
CASSYGRGYEQYF
TGTGCCAGCAGCTATGGCAGGGGCTACGAGCAGTACTTC
>TRBV28|TRBJ1-1|TRBD1|-
CASSRQGMNTEAFF
TGTGCCAGCAGCCGACAGGGAATGAACACTGAAGCTTTCTTT
>TRBV5-6|TRBJ1-2|-|-
CASSRGQPYGYTF
TGTGCCAGCAGCCGAGGACAACCCTATGGCTACACCTTC
>TRBV2|TRBJ2-7|TRBD2|-
CASSEGSGSDEQYF
TGTGCCAGCAGTGAAGGGAGCGGGAGCGACGAGCAGTACTTC
>TRBV15|TRBJ1-1|-|-
CATSRDRRGGTEAFF
TGTGCCACCAGCAGAGACAGGAGGGGCGGCACTGAAGCTTTCTTT
>TRBV15|TRBJ2-3|TRBD2|-
CATSTRLAGVSDTQYF
TGTGCCACCAGCACAAGACTAGCGGGAGTTTCAGATACGCAGTATTTT
>TRBV19|TRBJ2-3|TRBD1|-
CASSIGTGGMDTQYF
TGTGCCAGTAGTATAGGGACAGGGGGCATGGATACGCAGTATTTT
>TRBV10-3|TRBJ2-3|-|-
CAIRVSGAADTQYF
TGTGCCATCAGAGTTAGCGGTGCCGCAGATACGCAGTATTTT
>TRBV5-4|TRBJ1-4|-|once
CASSPGISRRGEKLFF
TGTGCCAGCAGCCCGGGTATTAGCCGCCGGGGAGAAAAACTGTTTTTT
>TRBV7-8|TRBJ2-3|-|-
CASSLQDTQYF
TGTGCCAGCAGCCTACAAGATACGCAGTATTTT
>TRBV28|TRBJ2-5|-|-
CASSLGGGEGETQYF
TGTGCCAGCAGCCTAGGGGGAGGGGAGGGCGAGACCCAGTACTTC
>TRBV7-2|TRBJ1-4|-|-
CASSAELNEKLFF
TGTGCCAGCAGCGCGGAACTTAATGAAAAACTGTTTTTT
>TRBV11-2|TRBJ1-1|TRBD1|-
CASSSSSGAGGVRIKAFF
TGTGCCAGCAGCTCCTCCTCCGGGGCAGGGGGAGTCCGCATAAAAGCTTTCTTT
>TRBV5-4|TRBJ1-2|TRBD1|-
CASSLDARGNYGYTF
TGTGCCAGCAGCTTGGACGCCAGGGGGAACTATGGCTACACCTTC
>TRBV5-1|TRBJ2-1|TRBD2|-
CASSLALAGVNEQFF
TGCGCCAGCAGCCTTGCTCTAGCGGGAGTCAATGAGCAGTTCTTC
>TRBV28|TRBJ2-1|TRBD1|-
CASTLGQNNEQFF
TGTGCCAGCACCCTGGGACAGAATAATGAGCAGTTCTTC
>TRBV18|TRBJ1-2|TRBD1|-
CASSPGQGFYGYTF
TGTGCCAGCTCACCTGGACAGGGCTTCTATGGCTACACCTTC
>TRBV18|TRBJ2-2|-|-
CASSPAGRNTGELFF
TGTGCCAGCTCACCGGCAGGGCGTAACACCGGGGAGCTGTTTTTT
>TRBV2|TRBJ2-1|-|-
CASSGLNRPYNEQFF
TGTGCCAGCAGTGGACTAAACCGGCCCTACAATGAGCAGTTCTTC
>TRBV6-6|TRBJ1-4|-|-
CASRDRQATNEKLFF
TGTGCCAGCAGGGATAGACAGGCAACTAATGAAAAACTGTTTTTT
>TRBV2|TRBJ2-7|-|once
CASSRTPKQYF
TGTGCCAGCAGTAGGACACCAAAGCAGTACTTC
>TRBV7-2|TRBJ1-1|-|-
CASSLTGGSATEAFF
TGTGCCAGCAGCTTAACGGGGGGCTCTGCCACTGAAGCTTTCTTT
>TRBV24-1|TRBJ2-3|TRBD1|-
CATSDLLGGPDTQYF
TGTGCCACCAGTGATTTGTTAGGGGGCCCAGATACGCAGTATTTT
>TRBV5-4|TRBJ2-6|-|once
CASSLAGGSGANVLTF
TGTGCCAGCAGCTTGGCCGGGGGTTCTGGGGCCAACGTCCTGACTTTC
>TRBV18|TRBJ2-5|TRBD2|-
CASSQRTSGALKTQYF
TGTGCCAGCTCACAACGGACTAGCGGGGCGTTGAAGACCCAGTACTTC
>TRBV28|TRBJ1-4|TRBD1|-
CASSSTGTGINEKLFF
TGTGCCAGCAGTTCCACCGGGACAGGGATTAATGAAAAACTGTTTTTT
>TRBV7-8|TRBJ2-1|-|-
CASSRTAYYNEQFF
TGTGCCAGCAGCCGGACAGCGTACTACAATGAGCAGTTCTTC
>TRBV11-2|TRBJ2-7|-|-
CASSLADQSVYEQYF
TGTGCCAGCAGCTTAGCAGATCAATCCGTCTACGAGCAGTACTTC
>TRBV13|TRBJ2-1|TRBD1|-
CASSQYDRGNEQFF
TGTGCCAGCAGCCAGTACGACAGGGGCAATGAGCAGTTCTTC
>TRBV10-3|TRBJ2-1|TRBD2|-
CAISGGLADNEQFF
TGTGCCATCAGTGGTGGACTAGCTGACAATGAGCAGTTCTTC
>TRBV7-2|TRBJ1-5|-|-
CASSFFARNQPQHF
TGTGCCAGCAGCTTTTTTGCGAGAAATCAGCCCCAGCATTTT
>TRBV2|TRBJ2-7|TRBD1|-
CAMLDRVGYEQYF
TGTGCCATGCTTGACAGGGTCGGCTACGAGCAGTACTTC
>TRBV25-1|TRBJ1-2|-|-
CASSEYSRRAGYTF
TGTGCCAGCAGTGAATATTCCCGCAGGGCCGGCTACACCTTC
>TRBV3-1/TRBV3-2|TRBJ1-2|TRBD1|-
CASSPTGGSNYGYTF
TGTGCCAGCAGCCCCACAGGGGGCTCTAACTATGGCTACACCTTC
>TRBV20-1|TRBJ2-1|-|-
CSANIGRPQFF
TGCAGTGCTAACATCGGGAGACCGCAGTTCTTC